This is a list of T cell receptor beta chains from one sample in a study of cytomegalovirus exposure and HLA in healthy donors. The method was immunoSEQ multiplex PCR; TCRdb's version includes in-frame clones alone and lacks a portion of them. The sample has roughly 60,000 clones, 85% to 95% seen once. The sample was PBMCs. These receptors were taken from a man aged 18 to 29 in good health and CMV-seronegative. The CDR3 runs from the conserved cysteine through the conserved F or W. A D gene is named only where the DNA matches it firmly. Size is stated for part of the rows, as once, few or many counts, or as a class when the clone is expanded.

j_gene: TRBJ2-1; v_gene: TRBV19; abundance: .; d_gene: TRBD2; CDR3aa: CASSIRLAGSYNEQFF; CDR3nt: TGTGCCAGTAGTATAAGACTAGCGGGATCGTACAATGAGCAGTTCTTC
j_gene: TRBJ2-7; v_gene: TRBV7-9; abundance: .; d_gene: TRBD1; CDR3aa: CASSFGQGGSYEQYF; CDR3nt: TGTGCCAGCAGCTTCGGACAGGGGGGTTCCTACGAGCAGTACTTC
j_gene: TRBJ1-1; v_gene: TRBV7-8; abundance: .; d_gene: .; CDR3aa: CASSFRSTEAFF; CDR3nt: TGTGCCAGCAGCTTTCGTAGCACTGAAGCTTTCTTT
j_gene: TRBJ1-5; v_gene: TRBV29-1; abundance: once; d_gene: .; CDR3aa: CSVEVAGQGNQPQHF; CDR3nt: TGCAGCGTTGAAGTGGCGGGGCAAGGTAATCAGCCCCAGCATTTT
j_gene: TRBJ1-2; v_gene: TRBV4-1; abundance: .; d_gene: TRBD1; CDR3aa: CASSQPRQGSGYTF; CDR3nt: TGCGCCAGCAGCCAACCGAGACAGGGTTCTGGCTACACCTTC
j_gene: TRBJ1-5; v_gene: TRBV28; abundance: .; d_gene: TRBD1; CDR3aa: CASSFEGALIPQHF; CDR3nt: TGTGCCAGCAGTTTTGAGGGGGCCCTAATACCCCAGCATTTT
j_gene: TRBJ2-5; v_gene: TRBV30; abundance: .; d_gene: .; CDR3aa: CAWSVDYLRTQYF; CDR3nt: TGTGCCTGGAGTGTAGACTATTTGAGGACCCAGTACTTC
j_gene: TRBJ1-2; v_gene: TRBV6-5; abundance: .; d_gene: .; CDR3aa: CASSSQGNGYTF; CDR3nt: TGTGCCAGCAGTTCACAGGGCAATGGCTACACCTTC
j_gene: TRBJ2-5; v_gene: TRBV2; abundance: .; d_gene: TRBD1; CDR3aa: CASSGSGGEETQYF; CDR3nt: TGTGCCAGCAGTGGCTCAGGGGGAGAGGAGACCCAGTACTTC
j_gene: TRBJ2-3; v_gene: TRBV5-1; abundance: .; d_gene: .; CDR3aa: CASSLETTDTQYF; CDR3nt: TGCGCCAGCAGCCTAGAGACCACAGATACGCAGTATTTT
j_gene: TRBJ1-2; v_gene: TRBV6-1; abundance: .; d_gene: .; CDR3aa: CASSTLSESYGYTF; CDR3nt: TGTGCCAGCAGTACCCTGAGCGAGAGTTATGGCTACACCTTC
j_gene: TRBJ1-5; v_gene: TRBV28; abundance: .; d_gene: .; CDR3aa: CASALEVGQPQHF; CDR3nt: TGTGCCAGCGCTCTGGAGGTGGGTCAGCCCCAGCATTTT
j_gene: TRBJ2-7; v_gene: TRBV27; abundance: .; d_gene: TRBD2; CDR3aa: CASSYSGVLSSYEQYF; CDR3nt: TGTGCCAGCAGTTACAGCGGGGTGCTTAGCTCCTACGAGCAGTACTTC
j_gene: TRBJ2-5; v_gene: TRBV15; abundance: once; d_gene: .; CDR3aa: CATSRGDGVGQETQYF; CDR3nt: TGTGCCACCAGCAGAGGTGACGGGGTCGGGCAAGAGACCCAGTACTTC
j_gene: TRBJ1-2; v_gene: TRBV7-2; abundance: .; d_gene: .; CDR3aa: CASSFRDTANYGYTF; CDR3nt: TGTGCCAGCAGCTTTCGGGACACCGCTAACTATGGCTACACCTTC
j_gene: TRBJ2-1; v_gene: TRBV2; abundance: .; d_gene: .; CDR3aa: CASSEAGQTKQFF; CDR3nt: TGTGCCAGCAGTGAAGCGGGACAAACCAAGCAGTTCTTC
j_gene: TRBJ1-1; v_gene: TRBV6-1; abundance: .; d_gene: .; CDR3aa: CASRETVQGTEAFF; CDR3nt: TGTGCCAGCAGGGAGACGGTCCAGGGAACTGAAGCTTTCTTT
j_gene: TRBJ2-7; v_gene: TRBV6-5; abundance: .; d_gene: .; CDR3aa: CASSYSPAGGSYEQYF; CDR3nt: TGTGCCAGCAGTTACTCTCCAGCGGGTGGCTCCTACGAGCAGTACTTC
j_gene: TRBJ2-4; v_gene: TRBV5-6; abundance: .; d_gene: .; CDR3aa: CASSLGQVVGPQYF; CDR3nt: TGTGCCAGCAGCTTGGGACAGGTGGTGGGTCCGCAGTACTTC
j_gene: TRBJ2-7; v_gene: TRBV5-6; abundance: .; d_gene: .; CDR3aa: CASSSALASGEQYF; CDR3nt: TGTGCCAGCAGTTCCGCTCTAGCTTCCGGCGAGCAGTACTTC
j_gene: TRBJ2-3; v_gene: TRBV7-3; abundance: once; d_gene: .; CDR3aa: CASSLRLFTDTQYF; CDR3nt: TGTGCCAGCAGCTTAAGACTGTTCACAGATACGCAGTATTTT
j_gene: TRBJ1-2; v_gene: TRBV29-1; abundance: .; d_gene: TRBD1; CDR3aa: CSVEDIDRGYYGYTF; CDR3nt: TGCAGCGTTGAAGACATTGACAGGGGGTACTATGGCTACACCTTC
j_gene: TRBJ1-1; v_gene: TRBV13; abundance: once; d_gene: .; CDR3aa: CASSRVFVDTEAFF; CDR3nt: TGTGCCAGCAGCAGAGTATTTGTGGACACTGAAGCTTTCTTT
j_gene: TRBJ1-1; v_gene: TRBV11-1; abundance: once; d_gene: .; CDR3aa: CASKRLPVNTEAFF; CDR3nt: TGTGCCAGCAAACGACTTCCGGTGAACACTGAAGCTTTCTTT
j_gene: TRBJ2-3; v_gene: TRBV28; abundance: .; d_gene: TRBD2; CDR3aa: CASSPGLAERDTQYF; CDR3nt: TGTGCCAGCAGTCCCGGACTAGCGGAAAGAGATACGCAGTATTTT
j_gene: TRBJ2-1; v_gene: TRBV13; abundance: .; d_gene: TRBD1; CDR3aa: CASSPQGDEQFF; CDR3nt: TGTGCCAGCAGCCCCCAGGGGGATGAGCAGTTCTTC
j_gene: TRBJ1-2; v_gene: TRBV4-1; abundance: .; d_gene: .; CDR3aa: CASSPSPGVTRENNYGYTF; CDR3nt: TGCGCCAGCAGCCCTAGTCCTGGGGTGACACGGGAGAATAACTATGGCTACACCTTC
j_gene: TRBJ2-2; v_gene: TRBV30; abundance: .; d_gene: .; CDR3aa: CAWRRDLRTGELFF; CDR3nt: TGTGCCTGGAGAAGGGACTTGCGGACCGGGGAGCTGTTTTTT
j_gene: TRBJ1-2; v_gene: TRBV30; abundance: .; d_gene: .; CDR3aa: CAWAPQGPYGYTF; CDR3nt: TGTGCCTGGGCTCCGCAGGGGCCTTATGGCTACACCTTC
j_gene: TRBJ2-6; v_gene: TRBV9; abundance: .; d_gene: TRBD1; CDR3aa: CASSVWDSRYSGANVLTF; CDR3nt: TGTGCCAGCAGCGTGTGGGACAGTCGTTACTCTGGGGCCAACGTCCTGACTTTC
j_gene: TRBJ2-2; v_gene: TRBV27; abundance: few; d_gene: .; CDR3aa: CASSWTTTGELFF; CDR3nt: TGTGCCAGCAGTTGGACAACCACCGGGGAGCTGTTTTTT
j_gene: TRBJ1-5; v_gene: TRBV6-5; abundance: .; d_gene: .; CDR3aa: CASSYGQNQPQHF; CDR3nt: TGTGCCAGCAGTTACGGGCAGAATCAGCCCCAGCATTTT
j_gene: TRBJ2-1; v_gene: TRBV6-5; abundance: .; d_gene: TRBD2; CDR3aa: CASNGRAPEGEQFF; CDR3nt: TGTGCCAGTAACGGGAGGGCCCCAGAGGGTGAGCAGTTCTTC
j_gene: TRBJ1-2; v_gene: TRBV5-4; abundance: .; d_gene: .; CDR3aa: CASSLDSIFYGYTF; CDR3nt: TGTGCCAGCAGCCTCGACTCGATCTTCTATGGCTACACCTTC
j_gene: TRBJ2-5; v_gene: TRBV2; abundance: .; d_gene: .; CDR3aa: CASRDGQSSGETQYF; CDR3nt: TGTGCCAGCAGGGACGGACAGTCGTCGGGGGAGACCCAGTACTTC
j_gene: TRBJ1-2; v_gene: TRBV28; abundance: .; d_gene: .; CDR3aa: CASSLSRGGYTF; CDR3nt: TGTGCCAGCAGTTTATCCAGGGGTGGCTACACCTTC
j_gene: TRBJ2-3; v_gene: TRBV5-4; abundance: .; d_gene: .; CDR3aa: CASSQDPTDTQYF; CDR3nt: TGTGCCAGCAGCCAGGATCCCACAGATACGCAGTATTTT
j_gene: TRBJ2-3; v_gene: TRBV9; abundance: .; d_gene: .; CDR3aa: CASTGMPSSTDTQYF; CDR3nt: TGTGCCAGCACGGGAATGCCCTCTAGCACAGATACGCAGTATTTT
j_gene: TRBJ1-2; v_gene: TRBV9; abundance: .; d_gene: .; CDR3aa: CASSSGGSEGYTF; CDR3nt: TGTGCCAGCAGCTCCGGGGGATCGGAGGGCTACACCTTC
j_gene: TRBJ2-7; v_gene: TRBV6-1; abundance: .; d_gene: TRBD1; CDR3aa: CASSENNRGNEQYF; CDR3nt: TGTGCCAGCAGTGAAAATAACAGGGGGAATGAGCAGTACTTC
j_gene: TRBJ1-6; v_gene: TRBV5-4; abundance: .; d_gene: TRBD1; CDR3aa: CASSLAGGNSPLHF; CDR3nt: TGTGCCAGCAGCTTGGCAGGGGGCAATTCACCCCTCCACTTT
j_gene: TRBJ2-5; v_gene: TRBV7-9; abundance: .; d_gene: .; CDR3aa: CASSLGVRETQYF; CDR3nt: TGTGCCAGCAGCTTAGGGGTGCGGGAGACCCAGTACTTC
j_gene: TRBJ2-2; v_gene: TRBV5-1; abundance: .; d_gene: .; CDR3aa: CASSQGLAAGTGELFF; CDR3nt: TGCGCCAGCAGCCAGGGACTCGCAGCTGGCACCGGGGAGCTGTTTTTT
j_gene: TRBJ2-7; v_gene: TRBV29-1; abundance: .; d_gene: TRBD2; CDR3aa: CSVEVRGRAGEQYF; CDR3nt: TGCAGCGTTGAAGTGCGCGGGAGGGCCGGGGAGCAGTACTTC
j_gene: TRBJ1-4; v_gene: TRBV7-2; abundance: .; d_gene: TRBD1; CDR3aa: CASSSRDRAQEKLFF; CDR3nt: TGTGCCAGCAGCTCCCGAGACAGGGCGCAGGAAAAACTGTTTTTT